This TCR beta chain was observed in a study of pediatric ulcerative colitis. The study, taken as a whole, reports: A couple of patients had blood samples with substantially reduced template counts.

Sequencing used immunoSEQ multiplex PCR; TCRdb keeps in-frame clones, though not all of them. The table records 30,000 to 35,000 clones, roughly 81% of them present only once. One to two pinch biopsies were taken from the rectum during colonoscopy. About this clone: Its target is unknown.

V was cut by 8 bases and J by 3 bases, with 10 bases left in between. Germline CDR1 reads MNHNY; CDR2 reads SVGAGI (reference sequence). The CDR3 loop spans 12 amino acids. The V and J genes are TRBV6-6 and TRBJ1-2; D gene uncertain. What was sequenced was gut tissue. The receptor was derived from a boy younger than 18 with mild ulcerative colitis. The CDR3 reads CASDDGYYGYTF. In DNA form, the CDR3 reads TGTGCCAGCGACGACGGGTACTATGGCTACACCTTC.